A selection of T cell receptor beta chains follows, all from one sample in a study of blood T cell repertoires in COVID-19. Some clones are missing from TCRdb's copy, which holds only in-frame ones; the method was immunoSEQ multiplex PCR. The repertoire holds about 180,000 clones, around nine tenths seen once, with roughly 0.57% in the top ten. The sequenced sample was peripheral blood. The receptors were gathered from a man aged 55 to 69 with COVID-19, enrolled during active disease. Each CDR3 is given with its conserved first and last residue. The D gene is left open where the match is weak. Only part of the rows carry a size: once, few, many, or a class if the clone is expanded.

j_call: TRBJ2-7; v_call: TRBV7-2; d_call: TRBD2; clone_size: NA; cdr3_aa: CASSLGGGFYYEQYF; cdr3_nt: TGTGCCAGCAGCTTAGGCGGGGGGTTTTACTACGAGCAGTACTTC
j_call: TRBJ1-6; v_call: TRBV7-9; d_call: NA; clone_size: few; cdr3_aa: CASSLVGGSNNSPLHF; cdr3_nt: TGTGCCAGCAGCTTAGTAGGCGGCAGTAATAATTCACCCCTCCACTTT
j_call: TRBJ1-1; v_call: TRBV6-5; d_call: NA; clone_size: NA; cdr3_aa: CASSSHLGNTEAFF; cdr3_nt: TGTGCCAGCAGTTCGCATCTAGGGAACACTGAAGCTTTCTTT
j_call: TRBJ1-5; v_call: TRBV10-2; d_call: TRBD1; clone_size: NA; cdr3_aa: CASSSGTGGWGESNQPQHF; cdr3_nt: TGCGCCAGCAGTTCCGGGACAGGGGGATGGGGTGAGAGCAATCAGCCCCAGCATTTT
j_call: TRBJ1-4; v_call: TRBV21-1; d_call: NA; clone_size: once; cdr3_aa: CASRNTGTGDEISPNEKLFF; cdr3_nt: TGTGCCAGCAGAAATACCGGGACAGGGGACGAGATCAGTCCTAATGAAAAACTGTTTTTT
j_call: TRBJ1-5; v_call: TRBV10-3; d_call: NA; clone_size: NA; cdr3_aa: CAIRGGGYNQPQHF; cdr3_nt: TGTGCCATCAGGGGAGGGGGTTACAATCAGCCCCAGCATTTT
j_call: TRBJ2-7; v_call: TRBV2; d_call: TRBD2; clone_size: few; cdr3_aa: CASERGNSYEQYF; cdr3_nt: TGTGCCAGCGAGCGGGGCAACTCCTACGAGCAGTACTTC
j_call: TRBJ1-2; v_call: TRBV14; d_call: NA; clone_size: NA; cdr3_aa: CASSLTDNYGYTF; cdr3_nt: TGTGCCAGCAGCTTGACAGATAACTATGGCTACACCTTC
j_call: TRBJ1-3; v_call: TRBV5-1; d_call: NA; clone_size: NA; cdr3_aa: CASSLFGGANSGNTIYF; cdr3_nt: TGCGCCAGCAGCTTGTTTGGGGGGGCTAACTCTGGAAACACCATATATTTT
j_call: TRBJ2-7; v_call: TRBV18; d_call: NA; clone_size: NA; cdr3_aa: CASSLQASWNEQYF; cdr3_nt: TGTGCCAGCTCACTACAGGCTTCATGGAACGAGCAGTACTTC
j_call: TRBJ1-1; v_call: TRBV15; d_call: NA; clone_size: NA; cdr3_aa: CATSPEIDTEAFF; cdr3_nt: TGTGCCACCAGCCCCGAGATTGACACTGAAGCTTTCTTT
j_call: TRBJ1-6; v_call: TRBV5-4; d_call: TRBD1; clone_size: NA; cdr3_aa: CASSYKTGTYNSPLHF; cdr3_nt: TGTGCCAGCAGCTATAAGACAGGGACCTATAATTCACCCCTCCACTTT
j_call: TRBJ2-7; v_call: TRBV6-6; d_call: TRBD1; clone_size: NA; cdr3_aa: CASSPGQAFGQYF; cdr3_nt: TGTGCCAGCAGCCCGGGACAGGCTTTCGGGCAGTACTTC
j_call: TRBJ2-5; v_call: TRBV7-9; d_call: NA; clone_size: NA; cdr3_aa: CASRADGTQETQYF; cdr3_nt: TGTGCCAGCAGAGCGGACGGGACTCAAGAGACCCAGTACTTC
j_call: TRBJ2-2; v_call: TRBV10-3; d_call: TRBD1; clone_size: few; cdr3_aa: CAISEPDREGELFF; cdr3_nt: TGTGCCATCAGTGAACCCGACAGGGAAGGGGAGCTGTTTTTT
j_call: TRBJ1-2; v_call: TRBV30; d_call: NA; clone_size: NA; cdr3_aa: CAWSVSRLGYTF; cdr3_nt: TGTGCCTGGAGTGTGTCCCGACTTGGCTACACCTTC
j_call: TRBJ2-3; v_call: TRBV13; d_call: NA; clone_size: NA; cdr3_aa: CASSLAFGEGTDTQYF; cdr3_nt: TGTGCCAGCAGCTTAGCTTTCGGGGAAGGCACAGATACGCAGTATTTT
j_call: TRBJ1-1; v_call: TRBV28; d_call: NA; clone_size: once; cdr3_aa: CASSLIHTEAFF; cdr3_nt: TGTGCCAGCAGCCTAATTCACACTGAAGCTTTCTTT
j_call: TRBJ2-1; v_call: TRBV18; d_call: TRBD1; clone_size: NA; cdr3_aa: CASSSDRGKQFF; cdr3_nt: TGTGCCAGCTCATCAGACAGGGGAAAGCAGTTCTTC
j_call: TRBJ2-7; v_call: TRBV4-1; d_call: NA; clone_size: NA; cdr3_aa: CASSQATVSSYEQYF; cdr3_nt: TGCGCCAGCAGCCAAGCAACGGTGAGCTCCTACGAGCAGTACTTC
j_call: TRBJ1-5; v_call: TRBV5-1; d_call: NA; clone_size: NA; cdr3_aa: CASSLGSSNQPQHF; cdr3_nt: TGCGCCAGCAGCTTGGGTAGCAGCAATCAGCCCCAGCATTTT
j_call: TRBJ2-7; v_call: TRBV6-2/TRBV6-3; d_call: TRBD1; clone_size: NA; cdr3_aa: CASSSAEDREDEQYF; cdr3_nt: TGTGCCAGCAGTTCTGCAGAGGACAGGGAGGACGAGCAGTACTTC
j_call: TRBJ2-3; v_call: TRBV24-1; d_call: TRBD1; clone_size: NA; cdr3_aa: CATSDPINRGRSDTQYF; cdr3_nt: TGTGCCACCAGTGATCCCATCAATAGGGGGCGTTCAGATACGCAGTATTTT
j_call: TRBJ1-2; v_call: TRBV5-6; d_call: TRBD1; clone_size: few; cdr3_aa: CASSDPTGSGYTF; cdr3_nt: TGTGCCAGCAGCGACCCGACAGGGTCCGGCTACACCTTC
j_call: TRBJ2-1; v_call: TRBV12-5; d_call: TRBD2; clone_size: NA; cdr3_aa: CASGLTLAGSYNEQFF; cdr3_nt: TGTGCTAGTGGATTAACACTAGCGGGATCTTACAATGAGCAGTTCTTC
j_call: TRBJ1-1; v_call: TRBV7-9; d_call: NA; clone_size: NA; cdr3_aa: CASSLVRQNTEAFF; cdr3_nt: TGTGCCAGCAGCTTAGTCAGGCAGAACACTGAAGCTTTCTTT
j_call: TRBJ2-2; v_call: TRBV7-2; d_call: TRBD2; clone_size: NA; cdr3_aa: CGGGKKNTGELFF; cdr3_nt: TGTGGCGGGGGGAAGAAAAACACCGGGGAGCTGTTTTTT
j_call: TRBJ2-3; v_call: TRBV28; d_call: NA; clone_size: NA; cdr3_aa: CASSLLGRTDTQYF; cdr3_nt: TGTGCCAGCAGTTTACTAGGTAGGACAGATACGCAGTATTTT
j_call: TRBJ2-2; v_call: TRBV25-1; d_call: NA; clone_size: NA; cdr3_aa: CASTYTGELFF; cdr3_nt: TGTGCCAGCACCTACACCGGGGAGCTGTTTTTT
j_call: TRBJ2-7; v_call: TRBV6-6; d_call: NA; clone_size: NA; cdr3_aa: CASSKGDTSYEQYF; cdr3_nt: TGTGCCAGCAGTAAAGGGGACACCTCCTACGAGCAGTACTTC
j_call: TRBJ1-5; v_call: TRBV18; d_call: NA; clone_size: NA; cdr3_aa: CASSPSRGENQPQHF; cdr3_nt: TGTGCCAGCTCACCAAGCAGGGGTGAGAATCAGCCCCAGCATTTT
j_call: TRBJ1-3; v_call: TRBV7-8; d_call: TRBD1; clone_size: NA; cdr3_aa: CASSLGRDRVSGNTIYF; cdr3_nt: TGTGCCAGCAGCTTGGGCCGGGACAGGGTCTCAGGAAACACCATATATTTT
j_call: TRBJ1-4; v_call: TRBV7-9; d_call: TRBD1; clone_size: once; cdr3_aa: CASSHPGGLGRTEKLFF; cdr3_nt: TGTGCCAGCAGCCACCCAGGGGGGCTGGGACGGACTGAAAAACTGTTTTTT
j_call: TRBJ2-3; v_call: TRBV19; d_call: TRBD2; clone_size: NA; cdr3_aa: CASRWGGSPTDTQYF; cdr3_nt: TGTGCCAGTAGATGGGGGGGAAGTCCGACAGATACGCAGTATTTT
j_call: TRBJ1-1; v_call: TRBV25-1; d_call: NA; clone_size: NA; cdr3_aa: CASSEASLNTEAFF; cdr3_nt: TGTGCCAGCAGTGAGGCAAGTCTGAACACTGAAGCTTTCTTT
j_call: TRBJ1-3; v_call: TRBV6-5; d_call: NA; clone_size: once; cdr3_aa: CASRATGESGNTIYF; cdr3_nt: TGTGCCAGCAGGGCGACGGGAGAGTCTGGAAACACCATATATTTT
j_call: TRBJ2-7; v_call: TRBV29-1; d_call: NA; clone_size: NA; cdr3_aa: CSVVGGGRRISYEQYF; cdr3_nt: TGCAGCGTTGTAGGGGGCGGGAGGCGGATCTCCTACGAGCAGTACTTC
j_call: TRBJ1-4; v_call: TRBV9; d_call: TRBD1; clone_size: NA; cdr3_aa: CASSPNAAGGEVKLFF; cdr3_nt: TGTGCCAGCAGCCCCAACGCGGCAGGGGGCGAGGTAAAACTGTTTTTT
j_call: TRBJ1-1; v_call: TRBV10-3; d_call: TRBD1; clone_size: NA; cdr3_aa: CAISESTGGPTEAFF; cdr3_nt: TGTGCCATCAGTGAGTCCACAGGGGGCCCCACTGAAGCTTTCTTT
j_call: TRBJ1-6; v_call: TRBV27; d_call: NA; clone_size: NA; cdr3_aa: CASSSRDNSPLHF; cdr3_nt: TGTGCCAGCAGTTCACGGGATAATTCACCCCTCCACTTT
j_call: TRBJ2-7; v_call: TRBV29-1; d_call: NA; clone_size: NA; cdr3_aa: CSVGGAYGEQYF; cdr3_nt: TGCAGCGTGGGGGGGGCCTACGGCGAGCAGTACTTC
j_call: TRBJ2-5; v_call: TRBV18; d_call: TRBD1; clone_size: NA; cdr3_aa: CASSSGDRGSVAQYF; cdr3_nt: TGTGCCAGCTCAAGTGGGGACAGGGGATCGGTGGCCCAGTACTTC
j_call: TRBJ2-2; v_call: TRBV9; d_call: TRBD2; clone_size: NA; cdr3_aa: CASSPRGGASGTIGELFF; cdr3_nt: TGTGCCAGCAGCCCCAGAGGAGGGGCTAGCGGGACTATCGGGGAGCTGTTTTTT
j_call: TRBJ1-2; v_call: TRBV27; d_call: TRBD1; clone_size: NA; cdr3_aa: CASREQGAEPNYGYTF; cdr3_nt: TGTGCCAGCAGAGAACAGGGGGCCGAACCAAACTATGGCTACACCTTC
j_call: TRBJ2-5; v_call: TRBV3-1/TRBV3-2; d_call: NA; clone_size: NA; cdr3_aa: CASSQVVPGQETQYF; cdr3_nt: TGTGCCAGCAGCCAAGTCGTTCCGGGACAAGAGACCCAGTACTTC
j_call: TRBJ1-1; v_call: TRBV7-9; d_call: TRBD1; clone_size: NA; cdr3_aa: CASRATGVGTEAFF; cdr3_nt: TGTGCCAGCAGGGCTACAGGGGTGGGGACTGAAGCTTTCTTT
j_call: TRBJ1-1; v_call: TRBV14; d_call: TRBD1; clone_size: NA; cdr3_aa: CASSQPGQGVPWTEAFF; cdr3_nt: TGTGCCAGCAGCCAGCCGGGACAGGGGGTCCCGTGGACTGAAGCTTTCTTT
j_call: TRBJ1-2; v_call: TRBV6-1; d_call: TRBD1; clone_size: once; cdr3_aa: CASSLGTASNYGYTF; cdr3_nt: TGTGCCAGCAGTTTGGGGACAGCATCTAACTATGGCTACACCTTC
j_call: TRBJ1-5; v_call: TRBV5-6; d_call: NA; clone_size: few; cdr3_aa: CASSLKGSLEQPQHF; cdr3_nt: TGTGCCAGCAGCTTGAAAGGGAGTCTCGAACAGCCCCAGCATTTT
j_call: TRBJ2-5; v_call: TRBV3-1/TRBV3-2; d_call: NA; clone_size: NA; cdr3_aa: CASSPRGGLGETQYF; cdr3_nt: TGTGCCAGCAGCCCGAGGGGGGGGCTGGGAGAGACCCAGTACTTC
j_call: TRBJ2-3; v_call: TRBV7-2; d_call: NA; clone_size: NA; cdr3_aa: CASSSRRAAAGRDTQYF; cdr3_nt: TGTGCCAGCAGCTCGCGCCGCGCCGCGGCGGGGCGAGATACGCAGTATTTT
j_call: TRBJ1-2; v_call: TRBV7-2; d_call: TRBD1; clone_size: once; cdr3_aa: CASQTGVILWNYGYTF; cdr3_nt: TGTGCCAGCCAAACAGGGGTGATACTGTGGAACTATGGCTACACCTTC
j_call: TRBJ1-2; v_call: TRBV19; d_call: TRBD1; clone_size: NA; cdr3_aa: CASSGDRVYGYTF; cdr3_nt: TGTGCCAGTAGTGGGGACAGAGTCTATGGCTACACCTTC
j_call: TRBJ2-2; v_call: TRBV4-1; d_call: NA; clone_size: NA; cdr3_aa: CASSQVLGWTTLFDTGELFF; cdr3_nt: TGCGCCAGCAGCCAGGTATTGGGGTGGACTACTTTGTTTGACACCGGGGAGCTGTTTTTT
j_call: TRBJ2-1; v_call: TRBV7-3; d_call: NA; clone_size: NA; cdr3_aa: CASSLTFGRAAYNEQFF; cdr3_nt: TGTGCCAGCAGCTTAACCTTCGGGCGGGCCGCCTACAATGAGCAGTTCTTC